The rows below give T cell receptor beta chains drawn from one sample of a study of OX40 agonist ivuxolimab in advanced cancers. Some clones are missing from TCRdb's copy, which holds only in-frame ones; the method was immunoSEQ multiplex PCR. The repertoire has 15,000 to 20,000 clones, 60% to 85% of them found once; the top ten carry 25% to 40%. This sample comprised CD4+ or CD8+ T cells sorted from blood, obtained in a trial of the OX40 agonist ivuxolimab. The receptors come from an adult with an advanced solid tumor such as melanoma, head and neck, liver or kidney cancer. CDR3s leave out the opening cysteine and the closing phenylalanine or tryptophan. The order of the fields is V gene, D gene, CDR3 length, CDR3 protein. The D gene is left open where the match is weak.

TRBV21-1 | . | 15 | ASSKQGTAFRGSPLH
TRBV27 | TRBD2 | 13 | ASSLLAGEQETQY
TRBV6-1 | . | 15 | ASSEQEPWGYSYEQY
TRBV13 | TRBD1 | 11 | ASSLGQGNTIY
TRBV29-1 | . | 10 | SVMENTGELF
TRBV5-5 | . | 13 | ASSLSPFTNQPQH
TRBV5-8 | TRBD1 | 13 | ASSFRGQGDSPLH
TRBV7-8 | . | 12 | ASQGAAIQETQY
TRBV7-3 | TRBD1 | 12 | ASSSTGGSTEAF
TRBV27 | TRBD1 | 15 | ASSLLSGTGALYEQY
TRBV9 | TRBD1 | 13 | ASSVEGQGNSPLH
TRBV4-1 | TRBD1 | 12 | ASSLDRGSYEQY
TRBV27 | . | 12 | ASSSFRGEDEQF
TRBV9 | . | 14 | ASSTLQGGAGNTIY
TRBV4-3 | TRBD1 | 16 | ASSQDHQRQGANYGYT
TRBV4-2 | . | 13 | ASSPGEGHDYGYT
TRBV11-2 | . | 16 | ASSAWVKQQSRANVLT
TRBV6-1 | . | 12 | ASMRGEIGQPQH
TRBV9 | TRBD1 | 14 | ASSVGARDSGNTIY
TRBV28 | . | 16 | ASSFKVIVTPEDSPLH
TRBV19 | TRBD1 | 12 | ASKTGTGLFGYT
TRBV19 | . | 13 | ASSIVGVLNTEAF
TRBV5-4 | . | 13 | ASSLEAGTNYEQY
TRBV28 | . | 9 | ASSFPAEAF
TRBV11-2 | . | 10 | ASSLATGGYT
TRBV7-9 | . | 10 | ASSLVVDGYT
TRBV6-6 | . | 12 | ASSWTPMNTEAF
TRBV7-3 | . | 10 | ASSSSQNEQF